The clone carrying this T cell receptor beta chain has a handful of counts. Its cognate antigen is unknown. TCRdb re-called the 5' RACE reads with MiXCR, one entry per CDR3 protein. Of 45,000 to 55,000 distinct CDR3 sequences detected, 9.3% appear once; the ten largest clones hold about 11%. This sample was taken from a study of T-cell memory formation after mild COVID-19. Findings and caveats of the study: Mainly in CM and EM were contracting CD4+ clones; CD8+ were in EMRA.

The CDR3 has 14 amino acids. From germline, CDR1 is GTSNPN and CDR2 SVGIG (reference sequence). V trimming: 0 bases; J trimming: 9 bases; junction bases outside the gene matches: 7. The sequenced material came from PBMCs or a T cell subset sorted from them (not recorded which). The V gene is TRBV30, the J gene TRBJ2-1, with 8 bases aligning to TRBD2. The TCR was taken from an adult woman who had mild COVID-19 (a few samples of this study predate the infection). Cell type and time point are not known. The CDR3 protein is CAWSVPGLALEQFF. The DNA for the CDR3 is TGTGCCTGGAGTGTACCAGGACTAGCCCTTGAGCAGTTCTTC.